Listed here are 6 T cell receptor beta chains from one sample, sequenced in a study of identical twins. TCRdb passed the 5' RACE reads through MiXCR, listing each CDR3 protein once. The table records 350,000 to 600,000 distinct CDR3 sequences, 14% of them present only once. These data also formed part of another study, on yellow fever vaccine responses in identical twins.

Sequencing was carried out using CD4+ T cells sorted from blood. The source of these receptors is a woman aged 18-29 years in good health.

This clonotype was seen only a few times. The rearrangement uses TRBV7-2 and TRBJ2-5; 16 nucleotides line up with TRBD2. The ends lost 7 bases at V and 5 bases at J; junction bases unmatched: 7. From germline, CDR1 is SGHTA and CDR2 FQGNSA. The CDR3 runs 16 residues. The CDR3 sequence: CASTKGLAGGGETQYF. CDR3 nucleotide sequence: TGTGCCAGCACCAAGGGACTAGCGGGAGGGGGGGAGACCCAGTACTTC.

The chain links TRBV7-2 to TRBJ2-4; 11 nucleotides match TRBD1. Per the germline V gene, CDR1 is SGHTA and CDR2 is FQGNSA. This CDR3 comprises 14 residues. V lost 6 bases, J lost 8 bases, and 6 bases stayed unmatched. CDR3 amino acids: CASRKPGQGDIQYF. As DNA, the CDR3 is TGTGCCAGCAGGAAACCGGGACAGGGGGACATTCAGTACTTC. The entire variable domain, with the rest obtained from reference TRBV7-2 and TRBJ2-4, is as follows: GAGVSQSPSNKVTEKGKDVELRCDPISGHTALYWYRQSLGQGLEFLIYFQGNSAPDKSGLPSDRFSAERTGGSVSTLTIQRTQQEDSAVYLCASRKPGQGDIQYFGAGTRLSVL.

This clonotype appeared a few times. This CDR3 is CASSQQGAQYGYTF. CDR3 nucleotides: TGTGCCAGCAGCCAGCAGGGCGCACAATATGGCTACACCTTC. This chain links TRBV7-9 with TRBJ1-2; TRBD1 might be the D (5 bases). V shed 5 bases and J shed 5 bases, with 15 bases lying between them. The CDR3 runs to 14 residues. Germline V gene lookup returns CDR1 SEHNR and CDR2 FQNEAQ (reference sequence).

The V gene is TRBV2, the J gene TRBJ1-3, with TRBD1 matching over 8 bases. Germline V lookup: CDR1 SNHLY, CDR2 FYNNEI. With V trimmed by 7 bases and J by 2 bases, 4 bases remained unmatched. This CDR3 contains 14 residues. CDR3 sequence: CASNLQGAGNTIYF. The CDR3 DNA reads TGTGCCAGCAACCTACAGGGGGCTGGAAACACCATATATTTT.

This clonotype was counted only a few times. The chain recombines TRBV2 with TRBJ2-7, with unresolved D. Trimming removed 4 bases at V and 3 bases at J, with 7 bases between. From germline, CDR1 is SNHLY and CDR2 FYNNEI. The CDR3 consists of 12 residues. The DNA of the CDR3 is TGTGCCAGCAGTGTTACTAACTACGAGCAGTACTTC. Translated, it gives CASSVTNYEQYF.

There are a few counts of this clonotype. The chain carries TRBV2 and TRBJ1-4; 9 nucleotides agree with TRBD1. This CDR3 is built from 14 residues. In germline, CDR1 is SNHLY, CDR2 FYNNEI. The ends lost 6 bases at V and 7 bases at J; junction bases unmatched: 6. In nucleotides, the CDR3 is TGTGCCAGCAGGCCGGGACAGGGTGTTGAAAAACTGTTTTTT. Translation gives CASRPGQGVEKLFF.